Presented here are 27 T cell receptor beta chains from one specimen sequenced in a study of cytomegalovirus exposure and HLA in healthy donors. Both 60 Vbeta primers and 13 Jbeta primers went into the PCR. Assay used: immunoSEQ multiplex PCR; TCRdb lists only in-frame clones, some missing. The sample has 200,000 to 250,000 clones; over 75% are singletons. Sequencing was carried out using PBMCs. The receptors were sampled from a woman aged 25 to 39 in good health and CMV-seronegative.

This chain connects TRBV5-6 to TRBJ2-3; 8 bases fit TRBD2. Germline V gene lookup returns CDR1 SGHDT and CDR2 YYEEEE. This CDR3 has 15 residues. Trimming cost V 3 bases and J 5 bases; bases outside gene matches: 8. The CDR3 loop reads CASSWSGSILDTQYF. Written as DNA, the CDR3 is TGTGCCAGCAGCTGGAGCGGGAGTATTTTAGATACGCAGTATTTT.

This clone was seen ten or more times. The chain links TRBV5-1 to TRBJ2-2, with a weak D call TRBD2 (8 bases). The length of the CDR3 is 16 residues. The germline gives CDR1 SGHRS, CDR2 YFSETQ. The V and J ends lost 7 bases and 2 bases respectively, with 18 bases between them. CDR3 DNA sequence: TGCGCCAGCGTCTCGGGAGGGGGCCCCAACACCGGGGAGCTGTTTTTT. Protein: CASVSGGGPNTGELFF.

This clone was found once. This chain joins TRBV4-1 and TRBJ2-7; 7 positions agree with TRBD1. Losses at the gene ends were 3 bases for V and 2 bases for J; bases not matched to a gene: 19. The CDR3 consists of 19 residues. From germline, CDR1 is MGHRA and CDR2 YSYEKL. The CDR3 region is CASSQEEQGLAEIPYEQYF. The CDR3 nucleotides read TGCGCCAGCAGCCAGGAGGAACAGGGGTTAGCCGAAATACCCTACGAGCAGTACTTC.

The chain employs TRBV5-1 and TRBJ2-3, with 10 bases matching TRBD1. With 4 bases clipped from V and 9 bases from J, the junction kept 11 bases outside the gene matches. Germline-derived CDR1 and CDR2 are SGHRS and YFSETQ. The CDR3 length is 15 residues. CDR3 sequence (DNA): TGCGCCAGCAGCCCGGGCGGGACAGGGGATGGCACGCAGTATTTT. Amino acids: CASSPGGTGDGTQYF.

This clone came up a few times. V usage is TRBV7-9 and J usage is TRBJ2-1, with D perhaps TRBD1 (6 bases). The CDR3 totals 16 residues. Germline CDR1 SEHNR, CDR2 FQNEAQ (reference sequence). The V gene lost 2 bases and the J gene lost 6 bases, with 17 bases spanning the gap. This chain's CDR3 is CASSLPGYRGGNEQFF. For the CDR3, the DNA is TGTGCCAGCAGCTTACCCGGGTACCGAGGGGGCAATGAGCAGTTCTTC.

The chain employs TRBV6-5 and TRBJ1-6; 7 bases align to TRBD1. The CDR3 is 16 amino acids. CDR1 is MNHEY and CDR2 is SVGAGI in the germline V gene. J was trimmed by 8 bases and V by 3 bases; bases with no gene match: 10. The chain's CDR3 is CASSYPRGRGDSPLHF. The CDR3 region has the DNA TGTGCCAGCAGTTATCCTCGGGGCAGGGGGGATTCACCCCTCCACTTT.

Points on this clone: An end of the junction differs from the germline gene, which may be a read error. Other DNA sequences in this sample translate to the same CDR3. The rearrangement joins TRBV9 to TRBJ2-4, with D possibly TRBD1 on 6 matching bases. CDR1 is SGDLS, CDR2 YYNGEE, per germline. The CDR3 is 15 residues long. The CDR3 region is CASSVGPTTGQIQYF. DNA for the CDR3: TGTGCCAGTAGCGTAGGCCCCACGACAGGCCAAATTCAGTACTTC.

The chain recombines TRBV19 with TRBJ1-2; TRBD1 aligns across 8 bases. The CDR3 runs 14 residues. The germline CDR1 and CDR2 sequences are LNHDA and SQIVND (reference sequence). The V gene end was trimmed by 5 bases and the J gene end by 3 bases; junction bases not matched to a gene: 5. This chain's CDR3 is CASSARGLDYGYTF. Written as DNA, the CDR3 is TGTGCCAGTAGTGCCAGGGGGCTTGACTATGGCTACACCTTC.

A single count supports this clone. CDR3 amino acids: CALVMKDRGPNEQYF. In DNA form, the CDR3 reads TGTGCCCTGGTCATGAAGGACAGGGGGCCCAACGAGCAGTACTTC. The chain employs TRBV30 and TRBJ2-7, with TRBD1 matching over 11 bases. There are 15 residues in the CDR3. From germline, CDR1 is GTSNPN and CDR2 SVGIG (reference sequence). After removal of 8 bases from V and 5 bases from J, the junction contained 14 bases not matched to a gene.

A few counts support this clone. A junction boundary mismatches the germline segment, possibly from a read error. The CDR3 DNA follows: TGTGCTAGCAGCCGCGGGGGGGCCGGGGATGAGCAGTTCTTC. Translating gives CASSRGGAGDEQFF. The chain uses TRBV7-7 and TRBJ2-1, with 9 bases aligning to TRBD2. This CDR3 contains 14 residues. The germline V gene has CDR1 SSHAT and CDR2 FNYEAQ (reference sequence).

Note on this clone: This sample also contains other DNA sequences that code for the same CDR3. The chain is built from TRBV6-5 and TRBJ1-6, with TRBD1 identical over 8 bases. V lost 2 bases to trimming and J lost 7 bases; unmatched junction nucleotides: 4. CDR3 length: 15 residues. The germline V gene encodes CDR1 MNHEY and CDR2 SVGAGI. CDR3 residues: CASSYTGTGNSPLHF. CDR3 nucleotide sequence: TGTGCCAGCAGTTACACCGGGACAGGCAATTCACCCCTCCACTTT.

This clone was seen once. The chain recombines TRBV4-1 with TRBJ2-7, with 7 bases that match TRBD2. Germline CDR1 reads MGHRA; CDR2 reads YSYEKL. V was pared by 5 bases and J by 0 bases, with 7 bases of the junction left unmatched. The CDR3 loop spans 15 amino acids. The CDR3 region is CASSALGTTSYEQYF. CDR3 DNA: TGCGCCAGCAGCGCCCTCGGGACTACCTCCTACGAGCAGTACTTC.

The rearrangement links TRBV28 to TRBJ2-7; 10 nucleotides agree with TRBD2. The CDR3 length is 16 residues. Germline CDR1 is MDHEN and CDR2 is SYDVKM. J lost 2 bases, V lost 8 bases, and 12 bases had no gene match. The CDR3 DNA sequence: TGTGCCAGCCTAGGCACTAGCGGGATCCCGACCTACGAGCAGTACTTC. This codes for CASLGTSGIPTYEQYF.

This sequence joins TRBV7-2 and TRBJ2-7; 12 bases fit TRBD2. J gave up 4 bases and V 4 bases, and 2 bases lay outside the gene matches. This CDR3 region has 14 residues. The germline V gene encodes CDR1 SGHTA and CDR2 FQGNSA. CDR3 sequence (DNA): TGTGCCAGCAGCTGGGGGACTAGCGGGTACGAGCAGTACTTC. It yields the protein CASSWGTSGYEQYF.

The chain employs TRBV23-1 and TRBJ2-1; 8 bases line up with TRBD2. TRBV23-1 is labeled an ORF, and its function is uncertain. Germline trimming cut 5 bases from V and 7 bases from J; bases unmatched to any gene: 1. This CDR3 region has 12 residues. Here the CDR3 reads CASSSGSNEQFF. CDR3 in DNA: TGCGCCAGCAGTAGCGGGAGTAATGAGCAGTTCTTC.

The chain uses TRBV9 and TRBJ1-2, with D uncertain. The germline V gene encodes CDR1 SGDLS and CDR2 YYNGEE. CDR3 size: 12 residues. Trimming removed 4 bases from V and 5 bases from J, with 9 bases in between. CDR3 amino acids: CASSLGRYGYTF. CDR3 DNA sequence: TGTGCCAGCAGCCTCGGCAGGTATGGCTACACCTTC.

The rearrangement uses TRBV2 and TRBJ2-5, with D uncertain. Trimming left V 8 bases short and J 2 bases short, with 9 bases between. CDR3 length equals 12 residues. CDR1 is SNHLY and CDR2 is FYNNEI in the germline V gene. DNA for the CDR3: TGTGCCAGCGGCCAGACACAAGAGACCCAGTACTTC. Residues: CASGQTQETQYF.

The V call is TRBV27, the J call TRBJ2-1, with D perhaps TRBD2 (5 bases). Looked up from germline, CDR1 is MNHEY and CDR2 is SMNVEV (reference sequence). Trimming pared 5 bases from V and 3 bases from J, leaving 11 bases between. This CDR3 has 14 amino acids. In nucleotides, the CDR3 is TGTGCCAGCAGTATAGGACTGAACTACAATGAGCAGTTCTTC. This gives the protein CASSIGLNYNEQFF.

This clone was picked up a small number of times. V gene TRBV5-1 combines with J gene TRBJ2-7, with TRBD2 identical over 9 bases. V lost 1 base and J lost 4; bases outside the gene matches: 9. The CDR3 covers 16 residues. Germline V lookup: CDR1 SGHRS, CDR2 YFSETQ. CDR3 sequence: CASSLIVAGGPYEQYF. The CDR3 nucleotides read TGCGCCAGCAGCTTGATCGTGGCGGGAGGGCCTTACGAGCAGTACTTC.

The chain joins TRBV4-2 to TRBJ2-1, with a possible D match to TRBD1 (5 bases). Germline V gene sequence: CDR1 LGHNA, CDR2 YNFKEQ. CDR3 length: 14 residues. V was shortened by 0 bases and J by 9 bases, with 12 bases between the two germline ends. DNA for the CDR3: TGTGCCAGCAGCCAAGAGGCAGGGCGCCGTGAGCAGTTCTTC. Its protein is CASSQEAGRREQFF.

This clone occurred once. The chain links TRBV5-5 to TRBJ2-2; a possible D gene is TRBD1 (6 bases). The CDR3 runs 16 residues. Germline CDR1 SGHKS, CDR2 YYEKEE (reference sequence). V was pared by 3 bases and J by 4 bases, with 16 bases between. This CDR3 reads CASSSRGGRVTGELFF. DNA for the CDR3: TGTGCCAGCAGCTCGCGAGGGGGACGTGTCACCGGGGAGCTGTTTTTT.

The gene calls are TRBV5-1 and TRBJ2-1; 10 bases are a match to TRBD2. The CDR3 spans 16 residues. Germline lookup yields CDR1 SGHRS and CDR2 YFSETQ. Unmatched junction bases numbered 4, after V lost 0 bases and J lost 4 bases. The CDR3 region has the DNA TGCGCCAGCAGCTTGGATGCTAGCGGGGGATACAATGAGCAGTTCTTC. Amino acid sequence: CASSLDASGGYNEQFF.

The rearrangement uses TRBV7-9 and TRBJ1-1; 7 bases fit TRBD1. This CDR3 region has 17 residues. From germline, CDR1 is SEHNR and CDR2 FQNEAQ (reference sequence). V lost 7 bases, J lost 0 bases, and 14 bases stayed unmatched. The CDR3: CASTSPVRDSLNTEAFF. The CDR3 coding sequence is TGTGCCAGCACCTCGCCAGTACGGGACAGCCTGAACACTGAAGCTTTCTTT.

The chain's CDR3 is CASRFTGDTGELFF. Here the CDR3 DNA reads TGTGCCAGCAGATTCACAGGGGACACCGGGGAGCTGTTTTTT. This chain connects TRBV2 to TRBJ2-2; 7 nucleotides line up with TRBD1. Germline loops: CDR1 SNHLY, CDR2 FYNNEI. CDR3 length: 14 residues. With 6 bases clipped from V and 3 bases from J, the junction kept 4 bases outside the gene matches.

V and J are TRBV6-1 and TRBJ1-5; D may be TRBD1 (6 bases). The V gene lost 1 base and the J gene lost 4 bases, with 14 bases spanning the gap. CDR3 length equals 16 residues. The germline CDR1 and CDR2 sequences are MNHNS and SASEGT. In nucleotides, the CDR3 is TGTGCCAGCAGTGAAGTTGGAAGGGGGTGGAATCAGCCCCAGCATTTT. Translating gives CASSEVGRGWNQPQHF.

This clone was detected a few times. This CDR3 is also generated by other DNA sequences in the sample. This sequence joins TRBV5-6 and TRBJ2-2; 8 positions agree with TRBD2. Germline V CDR1 and CDR2: SGHDT, YYEEEE. This CDR3 has 16 residues. V gave up 1 base and J gave up 6 bases; unmatched junction bases: 8. The CDR3 loop reads CASSLSGGLRAGELFF. CDR3 bases: TGTGCCAGCAGCTTGTCGGGGGGGCTGAGGGCCGGGGAGCTGTTTTTT.

The CDR3 coding sequence is TGTGCCAGTAGTCTCCGCGGAGGGAGTGAGCAGTTCTTC. Translating it yields CASSLRGGSEQFF. The chain uses TRBV19 and TRBJ2-1, with D possibly TRBD2 on 6 matching bases. Looked up from germline, CDR1 is LNHDA and CDR2 is SQIVND (reference sequence). Trimming took off 5 bases at V and 9 bases at J, with 14 bases between the two ends. The CDR3 has 13 residues.